Following are 23 T cell receptor beta chains from one sample sequenced in a study of beta chain features in type 1 diabetes. Their antigens remain unidentified. Every bit of the isolated RNA underwent reverse transcription, so sequencing read expressed TCRB transcripts. Assay used: immunoSEQ multiplex PCR; TCRdb lists only in-frame clones, some missing. The sample carries over 150,000 clones, about 7.9% recorded once. Findings and caveats of the study: Type 1 diabetes patients had moderately but significantly shorter TCRB CDR3s in all four CD4+ subsets.

The sequenced material came from central memory CD4+ T cells from blood. The receptors shown here come from a man between 18 and 29 years old with type 1 diabetes.

The table lists this clone with a few counts. CDR3 sequence (DNA): TGTGCCAGCAGCGCAAACTCGTATGGCTACACCTTC. Protein: CASSANSYGYTF. The genes are TRBV13 and TRBJ1-2; no clear D gene. V shed 5 bases and J shed 5 bases, with 9 bases lying between them. Germline CDR1 reads PRHDT; CDR2 reads FYEKMQ (reference sequence). CDR3 length: 12 amino acids. The full variable domain, rest sourced from reference TRBV13 and TRBJ1-2, is AAGVIQSPRHLIKEKRETATLKCYPIPRHDTVYWYQQGPGQDPQFLISFYEKMQSDKGSIPDRFSAQQFSDYHSELNMSSLELGDSALYFCASSANSYGYTFGSGTRLTVV.

The gene calls are TRBV4-3 and TRBJ2-6; D gene unclear. V lost 0 bases to trimming and J lost 0 bases, with 9 bases between them. Per germline, CDR1 LGHNA and CDR2 YSLEER. This CDR3 has 17 amino acids. The CDR3 spells CASSQDTAGSGANVLTF. The CDR3 region has the DNA TGCGCCAGCAGCCAAGACACAGCTGGCTCTGGGGCCAACGTCCTGACTTTC.

This clone was observed many times. The rearrangement uses TRBV27 and TRBJ2-7, with D perhaps matching TRBD1 (5 bases). Trimming removed 3 bases at V and 6 bases at J, with 12 bases between. Per the germline V gene, CDR1 is MNHEY and CDR2 is SMNVEV (reference sequence). The CDR3 has 13 residues. The CDR3 sequence is CASSLQGFREQYF. The CDR3 bases are TGTGCCAGCAGTTTGCAGGGTTTTCGCGAGCAGTACTTC.

This clone was observed a few times. This chain links TRBV7-2 with TRBJ1-2; D remains ambiguous. The CDR3 is made up of 13 amino acids. V was clipped by 2 bases and J by 3 bases, with 7 bases between them. In germline, CDR1 is SGHTA, CDR2 FQGNSA. The CDR3 loop is CASSLSPDYGYTF. The CDR3 DNA is TGTGCCAGCAGCTTATCTCCGGACTATGGCTACACCTTC. Based on the CDR3 plus reference TRBV7-2 and TRBJ1-2, the full variable domain is GAGVSQSPSNKVTEKGKDVELRCDPISGHTALYWYRQSLGQGLEFLIYFQGNSAPDKSGLPSDRFSAERTGGSVSTLTIQRTQQEDSAVYLCASSLSPDYGYTFGSGTRLTVV.

The V call is TRBV7-2, the J call TRBJ2-5; D is unclear. The closer fit of TRBJ2-7 to the DNA end suggests the J call may be wrong. The CDR3 extends over 12 amino acids. Germline values: CDR1 SGHTA, CDR2 FQGNSA. The CDR3 here is CASSPTSYEQYF. CDR3 bases: TGTGCCAGCAGCCCTACCTCCTACGAGCAGTACTTC.

The rearrangement links TRBV27 to TRBJ2-7; the D is unclear. The CDR3 is made up of 17 amino acids. Trimming cost V 5 bases and J 0 bases, with 20 bases left between them. Germline CDR1 MNHEY, CDR2 SMNVEV (reference sequence). CDR3 amino acids: CASSARVSSPFSYEQYF. For the CDR3, the DNA is TGTGCCAGCAGTGCGAGAGTATCATCCCCCTTCTCCTACGAGCAGTACTTC.

This clone showed up just a few times. This sequence joins TRBV9 and TRBJ2-7; 9 positions agree with TRBD2. Germline CDR1 reads SGDLS; CDR2 reads YYNGEE. Losses at the gene ends were 0 bases for V and 3 bases for J; bases not matched to a gene: 1. CDR3 length: 14 residues. The CDR3 sequence: CASSVGAGGYEQYF. The CDR3 nucleotides are TGTGCCAGCAGCGTAGGAGCGGGAGGCTACGAGCAGTACTTC.

This clone was picked up a small number of times. The V gene is TRBV7-2, the J gene TRBJ2-7; D is possibly TRBD2 (6 bases). Trimming shortened V by 0 bases and J by 2 bases, and 17 bases separated the two germline ends. The germline V gene has CDR1 SGHTA and CDR2 FQGNSA. This CDR3 contains 17 residues. CDR3 region: CASSLALGLHTPYEQYF. The CDR3 DNA sequence: TGTGCCAGCAGCTTAGCGCTGGGACTTCATACGCCCTACGAGCAGTACTTC.

V is TRBV27 and J is TRBJ2-1, with 9 bases fitting TRBD2. The CDR3 has 16 residues. The J segment lost 5 bases and the V segment lost 5 bases, leaving 10 bases of the junction unmatched. Germline V CDR1 and CDR2: MNHEY, SMNVEV (reference sequence). The CDR3 is CASSQGAGGRNNEQFF. The CDR3 region has the DNA TGTGCCAGCAGTCAAGGAGCGGGAGGTAGGAACAATGAGCAGTTCTTC.

The chain links TRBV4-2 to TRBJ1-3, with TRBD1 matching over 10 bases. Germline values: CDR1 LGHNA, CDR2 YNFKEQ. CDR3 length: 16 residues. Trimming removed 5 bases from V and 4 bases from J; junction bases left unmatched: 8. This CDR3 reads CASSKFDRGLGNTIYF. The CDR3 DNA sequence: TGTGCCAGCAGCAAATTCGACAGGGGGCTCGGAAACACCATATATTTT.

The rearrangement uses TRBV4-2 and TRBJ2-7; 8 bases are a match to TRBD1. Germline CDR1 LGHNA, CDR2 YNFKEQ. V shed 5 bases and J 4 bases; nucleotides not matched to a gene: 10. CDR3 length equals 15 residues. CDR3 in amino acids: CASSFRTGSRYEQYF. The DNA of the CDR3 is TGTGCCAGCAGCTTCCGGACAGGGTCGCGATACGAGCAGTACTTC.

This clone appeared a few times. The genes are TRBV7-2 and TRBJ2-5, with TRBD2 identical over 7 bases. The CDR3 is 15 residues long. The ends lost 4 bases at V and 2 bases at J; junction bases unmatched: 7. Germline lookup yields CDR1 SGHTA and CDR2 FQGNSA. CDR3 sequence (DNA): TGTGCCAGCAGCTCGGGGGGTTTAGGTCAAGAGACCCAGTACTTC. Translation: CASSSGGLGQETQYF.

As regards this clone: Other DNA sequences from this sample encode an identical CDR3 as well. V usage is TRBV28 and J usage is TRBJ2-7, with 8 nucleotides matching TRBD1. CDR1 and CDR2 from the germline V gene are MDHEN and SYDVKM. This CDR3 spans 15 amino acids. Unmatched junction bases numbered 8, after V lost 3 bases and J lost 4 bases. The CDR3 reads CASSLLGQGLYEQYF. DNA for the CDR3: TGTGCCAGCAGTTTGCTCGGACAGGGATTATACGAGCAGTACTTC.

CDR3 nucleotides: TGTGCCAGCCCAGCAACTAATGAAAAACTGTTTTTT. Translated, it gives CASPATNEKLFF. The rearrangement links TRBV6-4 to TRBJ1-4; D ambiguous. Looked up from germline, CDR1 is MRHNA and CDR2 is SNTAGT. Trimming left V 8 bases short and J 0 bases short, with 4 bases between. The CDR3 has 12 amino acids.

This clone was detected a few times. V is TRBV2 and J is TRBJ2-1; a weak D match, TRBD1 (5 bases). Trimming pared 4 bases from V and 4 bases from J, leaving 14 bases between. Germline V gene data show CDR1 as SNHLY and CDR2 as FYNNEI. This CDR3 is 15 amino acids long. This CDR3 reads CASSVGPTGYNEQFF. The CDR3 bases are TGTGCCAGCAGTGTGGGGCCAACTGGATACAATGAGCAGTTCTTC.

This clone was seen a handful of times. J is TRBJ2-2 and V is TRBV5-1, with 10 bases identical to TRBD2. After removal of 4 bases from V and 7 bases from J, the junction contained 7 bases not matched to a gene. This CDR3 has 15 residues. Germline V gene sequence: CDR1 SGHRS, CDR2 YFSETQ. CDR3 sequence (DNA): TGCGCCAGCAGCGGAACTAGCGGGATTGGCGGGGAGCTGTTTTTT. Translating gives CASSGTSGIGGELFF.

This clone was observed a few times. The rearrangement joins TRBV5-1 to TRBJ2-7; tentatively, D is TRBD2 (6 bases). Trimming removed 4 bases from V and 5 bases from J, with 16 bases in between. This CDR3 spans 14 amino acids. Germline CDR1 SGHRS, CDR2 YFSETQ. The CDR3 bases are TGCGCCAGCAGCGTCGGGACTCTGGGGGACGAGCAGTACTTC. Translation gives CASSVGTLGDEQYF.

V gene TRBV5-4 combines with J gene TRBJ1-2; a possible D gene is TRBD1 (6 bases). This CDR3 has 14 amino acids. V dropped 4 bases and J dropped 4 bases, with 14 bases sitting between them. Germline-derived CDR1 and CDR2 are SGHNT and YYREEE (reference sequence). CDR3 loop: CASSQDRTAYGYTF. In DNA, the CDR3 is TGTGCCAGCAGCCAAGATCGGACAGCCTATGGCTACACCTTC.

This clone has a count of ten or more. V is TRBV7-2 and J is TRBJ2-5; D is perhaps TRBD1 (6 bases). Trimming took off 7 bases at V and 1 base at J, with 10 bases between the two ends. In germline, CDR1 is SGHTA, CDR2 FQGNSA. The CDR3 loop spans 13 amino acids. Here the CDR3 DNA reads TGTGCCAGCAATGGACAGCCCCAAGAGACCCAGTACTTC. This gives the protein CASNGQPQETQYF.

This sequence joins TRBV5-6 and TRBJ2-5, with 8 nucleotides matching TRBD1. The CDR3 consists of 14 residues. V trimming: 1 base; J trimming: 9 bases; junction bases outside the gene matches: 8. The germline V gene encodes CDR1 SGHDT and CDR2 YYEEEE. CDR3 in amino acids: CASSLRTGKGAQYF. The CDR3 DNA reads as TGTGCCAGCAGCTTGCGGACAGGGAAGGGGGCCCAGTACTTC.

This clone was detected a few times. The chain has TRBV28 and TRBJ2-7, with 10 bases identical to TRBD2. The CDR3 has 13 amino acids. After removal of 5 bases from V and 5 bases from J, the junction contained 3 bases not matched to a gene. Germline V gives CDR1 MDHEN, CDR2 SYDVKM. In DNA form, the CDR3 reads TGTGCCAGCAGTCCGGGACTAGCGAACGAGCAGTACTTC. Translation gives CASSPGLANEQYF.

The chain recombines TRBV7-2 with TRBJ2-1; D is unresolved. In germline, CDR1 is SGHTA, CDR2 FQGNSA. Trimming removed 1 base at V and 2 bases at J, with 6 bases between. The CDR3 is made up of 14 amino acids. CDR3 DNA: TGTGCCAGCAGCTTAGTTCAGGCCTACAATGAGCAGTTCTTC. Protein sequence: CASSLVQAYNEQFF.

About this clone itself: The junction shows a germline mismatch at one end, possibly a read error. The chain employs TRBV11-2 and TRBJ2-1, with a weak D call TRBD2 (5 bases). Germline lookup yields CDR1 SGHAT and CDR2 FQNNGV. The CDR3 has 14 residues. The DNA of the CDR3 is TGTGCCAGCAGCCTAGACACGAATAGCGTGGAGCAGTTCTTC. It specifies CASSLDTNSVEQFF.